This TCR beta chain was profiled in a study of T-cell reconstitution after alpha-beta-depleted transplantation in children. The germline V gene encodes CDR1 ENHRY and CDR2 SYGVKD. V lost 5 bases to trimming and J lost 5 bases; unmatched junction nucleotides: 3. This CDR3 spans 13 amino acids. TCRbeta library construction was performed incorporating unique molecular identifiers. TCRdb ran MiXCR on the PCR reads and lists one entry per CDR3 protein. The sample carries about 980,000 distinct CDR3 sequences, about 29% recorded once. The receptor comes from a boy younger than two who had a stem cell transplant for SCID, so the T cells may come from the graft donor. The chain combines TRBV10-3 with TRBJ2-1; 7 bases fit TRBD1. The sample in question was PBMCs, mostly from graft donor cells, obtained 360 days after TCRalphabeta/CD19-depleted stem cell transplant. As DNA, the CDR3 is TGTGCCATCAGTAACAGGGGAAACAATGAGCAGTTCTTC. It translates to CAISNRGNNEQFF.